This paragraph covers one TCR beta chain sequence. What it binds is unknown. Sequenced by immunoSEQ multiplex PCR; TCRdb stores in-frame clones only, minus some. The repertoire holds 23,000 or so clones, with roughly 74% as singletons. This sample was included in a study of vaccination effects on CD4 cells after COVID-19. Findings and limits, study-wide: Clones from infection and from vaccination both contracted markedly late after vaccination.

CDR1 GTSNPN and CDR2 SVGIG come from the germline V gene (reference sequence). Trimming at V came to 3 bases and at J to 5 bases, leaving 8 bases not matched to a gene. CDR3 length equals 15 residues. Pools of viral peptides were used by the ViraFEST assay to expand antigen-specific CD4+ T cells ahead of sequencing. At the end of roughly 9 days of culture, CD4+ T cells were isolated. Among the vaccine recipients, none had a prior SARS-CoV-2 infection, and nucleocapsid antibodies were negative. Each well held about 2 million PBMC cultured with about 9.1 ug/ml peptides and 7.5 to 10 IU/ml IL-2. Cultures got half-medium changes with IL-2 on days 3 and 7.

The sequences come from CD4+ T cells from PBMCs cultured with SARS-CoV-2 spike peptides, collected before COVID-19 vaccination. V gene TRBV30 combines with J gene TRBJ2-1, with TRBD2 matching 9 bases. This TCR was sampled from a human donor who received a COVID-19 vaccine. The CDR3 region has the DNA TGTGCCTGGAGGCGTATCCTAGCGGGGCACAATGAGCAGTTCTTC. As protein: CAWRRILAGHNEQFF. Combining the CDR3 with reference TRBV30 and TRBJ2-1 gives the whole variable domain SQTIHQWPATLVQPVGSPLSLECTVEGTSNPNLYWYRQAAGRGLQLLFYSVGIGQISSEVPQNLSASRPQDRQFILSSKKLLLSDSGFYLCAWRRILAGHNEQFFGPGTRLTVL.